This TCR beta chain was identified during a study of cytotoxic CD8 clonotypes in ibrutinib-treated CLL. This clone was recorded at least ten times. CDR1 is SEHNR and CDR2 is FQNEAQ in the germline V gene (reference sequence). CDR3 length: 15 residues. Trimming cost V 2 bases and J 6 bases; bases outside gene matches: 7. Sequencing was performed with immunoSEQ multiplex PCR; in TCRdb, only in-frame clones are kept and a portion is missing. The data show about 120,000 clones, approximately 56% seen once. This receptor was identified in a human donor with chronic lymphocytic leukemia. The chain combines TRBV7-9 with TRBJ2-1; 7 bases align to TRBD1. Source: PBMCs, taken after 24 months of ibrutinib treatment. In DNA, the CDR3 is TGTGCCAGCAGCTTACTTGGGCCAGGGGGCAATGAGCAGTTCTTC. It encodes CASSLLGPGGNEQFF. Supplemented by reference TRBV7-9 and TRBJ2-1, the full variable domain reads DTGVSQNPRHKITKRGQNVTFRCDPISEHNRLYWYRQTLGQGPEFLTYFQNEAQLEKSRLLSDRFSAERPKGSFSTLEIQRTEQGDSAMYLCASSLLGPGGNEQFFGPGTRLTVL.